This T cell receptor (beta chain) was obtained from a study of CD8+ T cells in alopecia areata. Across the whole study: Twice daily, treated patients received 5 to 10 mg of oral tofacitinib. Study-wide results and limits: Besides other cells, scalp samples also yield sequences of resident alphabeta T cells from normal skin.

Treatment indicated: oral pan-JAK inhibitor, 5-10 mg twice daily. It was from alopecia areata patients that lesional scalp punch biopsies and peripheral blood were collected. As to this clone: As yet, its antigen is unknown.

In each case, RNA was isolated and then reverse transcribed into cDNA as the sequencing template. Some clones are missing from TCRdb's copy, which holds only in-frame ones; the method was immunoSEQ multiplex PCR. The sample contains around 270,000 clones, 58% of which appear only once. The CDR3 sequence is 11 residues long. Germline V gene lookup returns CDR1 DFQATT and CDR2 SNEGSKA (reference sequence). V was clipped by 8 bases and J by 5 bases, with 11 bases between them. The source of this sequence is a human donor with alopecia areata. V is TRBV20-1 and J is TRBJ2-3; D gene uncertain. The material sequenced was CD4+ T cells sorted from blood, taken at week 24, from a patient treated with tofacitinib. Here the CDR3 DNA reads TGCAGTCCCCTGCTTGGAGATACGCAGTATTTT. This translates into CSPLLGDTQYF.